This T cell receptor beta chain was obtained from a study of early T cells in non-severe SARS-CoV-2 infection. Using its own MiXCR run on the 5' RACE reads, TCRdb lists one record per CDR3 protein. The sample shows about 77,000 distinct CDR3 sequences, over 8.5% of them seen only once. Study findings and constraints: Anti-spike CD8 responses were favored in VDJdb matching, and private and CD4 specificities were missed.

There are 13 residues in the CDR3. The V gene lost 3 bases and the J gene lost 3 bases, with 8 bases spanning the gap. In its sample, this clonotype was seen a few times. The antigen is undetermined. Material for sequencing was whole blood. The TCR originated in an adult who was a healthcare worker with PCR-confirmed SARS-CoV-2 infection or an uninfected control (not recorded which). J is TRBJ1-1 and V is TRBV12-3 or TRBV12-4, with D unresolved. The DNA of the CDR3 is TGTGCCAGCAGTTTTGGGGATTACACTGAAGCTTTCTTT. Protein product: CASSFGDYTEAFF.